Below, 9 T cell receptor beta chains from the same sample are listed, as sequenced in a study of PD-1 blockade in classical Hodgkin lymphoma. TCRdb's table, derived via immunoSEQ multiplex PCR, lists solely in-frame clones and lacks some. The sample consists of approximately 11,000 clones, approximately 81% of them appearing once. Every patient experienced relapse after autologous stem cell transplantation, and brentuximab vedotin exposure varied. Here the sequenced sample was peripheral blood mononuclear cells (PBMCs), taken at baseline. Receptor source: a human donor with classical Hodgkin lymphoma.

This CDR3 reads CARSPLLAGDTDTQYF. CDR3 in DNA: TGTGCCAGAAGCCCTCTACTAGCGGGGGATACAGATACGCAGTATTTT. The genes are TRBV5-3 and TRBJ2-3, with 11 nucleotides matching TRBD2. TRBV5-3 is an ORF for which the function is uncertain. V was clipped by 4 bases and J by 3 bases; unmatched bases: 7. This CDR3 is built from 16 residues.

The rearrangement links TRBV7-6 to TRBJ2-7, with TRBD1 identical over 7 bases. This CDR3 has 14 amino acids. J lost 6 bases, V lost 5 bases, and 10 bases had no gene match. The germline gives CDR1 SGHVS, CDR2 FNYEAQ. The CDR3 sequence: CASSTDRHTSEQYF. CDR3 sequence (DNA): TGTGCCAGCAGCACGGACAGGCACACCAGCGAGCAGTACTTC.

V is TRBV6-6 and J is TRBJ1-5; 7 bases are a match to TRBD1. Germline V gene lookup returns CDR1 MNHNY and CDR2 SVGAGI (reference sequence). The length of the CDR3 is 15 residues. The V and J ends lost 3 bases and 3 bases, in that order; junction bases with no gene match: 5. The CDR3 DNA reads as TGTGCCAGCAGTTATACGACAGGGACCAATCAGCCCCAGCATTTT. This sequence encodes CASSYTTGTNQPQHF.

The V and J genes are TRBV7-2 and TRBJ1-2; D gene uncertain. This CDR3 contains 15 residues. V shed 6 bases and J shed 0 bases, with 14 bases lying between them. The germline V gene encodes CDR1 SGHTA and CDR2 FQGNSA. The DNA for the CDR3 is TGTGCCAGCAGTCAAGAGGCAGGAGCTAACTATGGCTACACCTTC. Its protein product is CASSQEAGANYGYTF.

DNA for the CDR3: TGTGCCAGCAGTTTTGGTCAGACTACTAGGTATGGCTACACCTTC. Amino acids: CASSFGQTTRYGYTF. The chain employs TRBV28 and TRBJ1-2; D not certain. The CDR3 is 15 amino acids. Trimming removed 3 bases from V and 5 bases from J, with 16 bases in between. Looked up from germline, CDR1 is MDHEN and CDR2 is SYDVKM.

The V and J genes are TRBV4-2 and TRBJ1-5; the D is unclear. The V end lost 4 bases, the J end lost 8 bases, and 15 bases lay between the germline ends. This CDR3 has 14 amino acids. Germline V gene data show CDR1 as LGHNA and CDR2 as YNFKEQ. This CDR3 is CASSLRRLVEPQHF. The CDR3 DNA sequence: TGTGCCAGCAGCCTCCGACGTCTCGTTGAGCCCCAGCATTTT.

This chain joins TRBV7-2 and TRBJ1-6, with 8 bases identical to TRBD1. The length of the CDR3 is 15 residues. The J segment lost 9 bases and the V segment lost 0 bases, leaving 4 bases of the junction unmatched. Germline loops: CDR1 SGHTA, CDR2 FQGNSA. The CDR3 DNA follows: TGTGCCAGCAGCTTAGCTATCAGGGGGCCTTCACCCCTCCACTTT. Its protein product is CASSLAIRGPSPLHF.

By share, this clone counts as large. J is TRBJ1-4 and V is TRBV10-2; D gene unclear. Germline CDR1 is WSHSY and CDR2 is SAAADI. There are 13 residues in the CDR3. The V and J ends lost 4 bases and 4 bases respectively, with 7 bases between them. The CDR3 sequence is CASSGHLNEKLFF. CDR3 DNA: TGCGCCAGCAGTGGACACCTTAATGAAAAACTGTTTTTT.

Here the CDR3 reads CASSIIWGGGEDTQYF. The CDR3 region has the DNA TGTGCCAGTAGTATCATTTGGGGGGGCGGTGAGGATACGCAGTATTTT. The chain couples TRBV19 to TRBJ2-3, with TRBD2 as a possible D gene (7 bases). Per the germline V gene, CDR1 is LNHDA and CDR2 is SQIVND (reference sequence). Trimming removed 3 bases from V and 6 bases from J, with 19 bases in between. The CDR3 runs 16 residues.